This paragraph covers one T cell receptor beta chain sequence. Its antigen is unidentified. The data were taken from a study of shared clonotypes between healthy human individuals. Background on the study: Donors had three CD4 naive, three CD4 memory, two CD8 naive and one CD8 memory plate apiece. Notes on the study in general: Sharing of clonotypes among donors was expected to vary with sequencing depth.

An even split of each subset's genomic DNA across several immunoSEQ plates was performed. Sequenced by immunoSEQ multiplex PCR; TCRdb stores in-frame clones only, minus some. The top ten clones hold around 0.14% of a sample with roughly 2.5 million clones, around 94% of them seen once. The CDR3 sequence is 14 residues long. The V and J ends lost 3 bases and 2 bases respectively, with 10 bases between them. Germline CDR1 reads KGHSH; CDR2 reads LQKENI. This clonotype was obtained from a man aged 18 to 29 in good health. The sequencing input was naive CD4+ T cells sorted from blood. The subset: CD45RA+ positively selected. The chain links TRBV18 to TRBJ2-5; D remains unclear. CDR3 in DNA: TGTGCCAGCTCACCGAAGGCCCTACAAGAGACCCAGTACTTC. Its protein is CASSPKALQETQYF.